The clone carrying this T cell receptor (beta chain) showed up many times. The antigen remains undetermined. Original handling: The distant-metastasis classifier for papillary thyroid cancer was built from CDR3 differences across clinicopathological groups. MiXCR reprocessed the PCR reads for TCRdb. These V and J calls rely on TCRdb rather than the paper's analysis. The top ten clones hold approximately 19% of a sample with about 13,000 clones, over 25% of them seen once. All patients were treatment-naive before thyroid surgery. The data belong to a study of metastatic and nonmetastatic thyroid tumors. About the study: Comparison of repertoires was carried out across blood and tumor or nodule tissue from malignant and benign thyroid patients. The study, taken as a whole, reports: Across blood and tumor, TCR beta diversity in malignant thyroid tumors was reportedly significantly higher than in benign nodules.

There are 14 residues in the CDR3. Germline V lookup: CDR1 GTSNPN, CDR2 SVGIG (reference sequence). V was pared by 0 bases and J by 2 bases, with 8 bases between. The receptor's source is a female donor with papillary thyroid cancer or a benign thyroid nodule (not recorded which). Some clones in this sample may be carry-over from other donors' samples. The rearrangement links TRBV30 to TRBJ1-5; D remains unclear. The sequenced sample was tumor tissue. The DNA for the CDR3 is TGTGCCTGGAGTGTACTAGGGCGCAATCAGCCCCAGCATTTT. It codes for CAWSVLGRNQPQHF.